Below, 27 T cell receptor beta chains from the same sample are listed, as sequenced in a study of control samples from healthy donors and cancer patients. Some clones are missing from TCRdb's copy, which holds only in-frame ones; the method was immunoSEQ multiplex PCR. The table shows around 53,000 clones, with 75% to 90% occurring only once. The sample comprised PBMCs. The source is a man between 60 and 75 years old with head and neck cancer.

The chain couples TRBV28 to TRBJ1-1, with no clear D. V shed 6 bases and J shed 9 bases, with 20 bases lying between them. Germline CDR1 reads MDHEN; CDR2 reads SYDVKM. The CDR3 runs to 14 residues. CDR3: CASRFPGRRQQAFF. CDR3 DNA: TGTGCCAGCAGATTCCCCGGGAGGCGCCAACAAGCTTTCTTT.

V usage is TRBV6-5 and J usage is TRBJ2-2; D is uncertain. Germline CDR1 reads MNHEY; CDR2 reads SVGAGI. The CDR3 loop spans 16 amino acids. Between the trimmed V and J ends, which lost 4 bases and 0 bases, there was a span of 12 bases. The CDR3 sequence is CASSFPPGANTGELFF. In DNA form, the CDR3 reads TGTGCCAGCAGTTTCCCCCCAGGAGCGAACACCGGGGAGCTGTTTTTT.

The chain carries TRBV27 and TRBJ2-1; D might be TRBD1 (5 bases). The germline V and J ends were trimmed by 6 bases and 0 bases, with 9 bases remaining between them. This CDR3 contains 14 residues. Looked up from germline, CDR1 is MNHEY and CDR2 is SMNVEV (reference sequence). CDR3 in DNA: TGTGCCAGCAGAGACAGCGACTCCTACAATGAGCAGTTCTTC. It yields the protein CASRDSDSYNEQFF.

The chain carries TRBV7-2 and TRBJ1-4; the D gene is possibly TRBD1 (5 bases). V was clipped by 2 bases and J by 7 bases, with 17 bases between them. Germline V gene data show CDR1 as SGHTA and CDR2 as FQGNSA. The CDR3 runs to 16 residues. In nucleotides, the CDR3 is TGTGCCAGCAGCTTAATCGGTCTCGGGGCAGGTGAAAAACTGTTTTTT. Its protein is CASSLIGLGAGEKLFF.

The rearrangement joins TRBV27 to TRBJ1-1, with D maybe TRBD1 (5 bases). This CDR3 has 14 residues. The germline V gene encodes CDR1 MNHEY and CDR2 SMNVEV (reference sequence). The ends were cut back, 5 bases at V and 1 base at J, with 11 bases in the middle. As DNA, the CDR3 is TGTGCCAGCAGTCAACTTGGACAGAACACTGAAGCTTTCTTT. The encoded protein is CASSQLGQNTEAFF.

The V gene is TRBV9, the J gene TRBJ2-1, with D unresolved. Germline CDR1 is SGDLS and CDR2 is YYNGEE. Trimming took 1 base from V and 0 from J, leaving 8 bases between them. CDR3 length: 15 residues. CDR3 region: CASSVYSSSYNEQFF. The CDR3 DNA reads TGTGCCAGCAGCGTATACTCGAGCTCCTACAATGAGCAGTTCTTC.

The chain uses TRBV11-3 and TRBJ2-7; possibly TRBD1 for D (5 bases). There are 14 residues in the CDR3. The V end lost 4 bases, the J end lost 0 bases, and 10 bases lay between the germline ends. Germline assignment: CDR1 SGHNT and CDR2 YENEEA. CDR3: CASSSQGSSYEQYF. The DNA for the CDR3 is TGTGCCAGCAGCTCGCAGGGCAGCTCCTACGAGCAGTACTTC. The variable domain in full, completed from reference TRBV11-3 and TRBJ2-7, reads EAGVVQSPRYKIIEKKQPVAFWCNPISGHNTLYWYLQNLGQGPELLIRYENEEAVDDSQLPKDRFSAERLKGVDSTLKIQPAELGDSAVYLCASSSQGSSYEQYFGPGTRLTVT.

The chain links TRBV7-9 to TRBJ1-4; D gene uncertain. Germline V gene data show CDR1 as SEHNR and CDR2 as FQNEAQ (reference sequence). This CDR3 spans 15 amino acids. Deletions cut 5 bases from V and 1 base from J, with 11 bases between. CDR3 sequence reads: CASSRYGRTNEKLFF. For the CDR3, the DNA is TGTGCCAGCAGCCGATATGGGAGAACTAATGAAAAACTGTTTTTT.

The chain employs TRBV3-1 (or the pseudogene TRBV3-2) and TRBJ1-1; possible D gene TRBD1, 5 bases. This CDR3 comprises 14 residues. Trimming took 2 bases from V and 6 from J, leaving 13 bases between them. Germline-derived CDR1 and CDR2 are LGHDT and YNNKEL (reference sequence). CDR3 nucleotides: TGTGCCAGCAGCCAATGGGGGAGGACACCTGAAGCTTTCTTT. This codes for CASSQWGRTPEAFF.

The rearrangement links TRBV19 to TRBJ2-3; possible D gene TRBD2, 6 bases. Germline V gene data show CDR1 as LNHDA and CDR2 as SQIVND (reference sequence). This CDR3 has 15 residues. Trimming cost V 3 bases and J 2 bases, with 12 bases left between them. CDR3 nucleotides: TGTGCCAGTAGTATGGAGGGGATGAACACAGATACGCAGTATTTT. This translates into CASSMEGMNTDTQYF.

The chain recombines TRBV2 with TRBJ2-3; D not certain. Germline V gives CDR1 SNHLY, CDR2 FYNNEI. V shed 7 bases and J shed 4 bases, with 9 bases lying between them. The CDR3 totals 12 residues. The CDR3 loop is CASTPLPDTQYF. As DNA, the CDR3 is TGTGCCAGCACCCCCCTACCAGATACGCAGTATTTT. The variable domain in full, completed from reference TRBV2 and TRBJ2-3, reads EPEVTQTPSHQVTQMGQEVILRCVPISNHLYFYWYRQILGQKVEFLVSFYNNEISEKSEIFDDQFSVERPDGSNFTLKIRSTKLEDSAMYFCASTPLPDTQYFGPGTRLTVL.

V usage is TRBV4-2 and J usage is TRBJ2-2; D may be TRBD2 (5 bases). Germline V gene data show CDR1 as LGHNA and CDR2 as YNFKEQ. This CDR3 comprises 18 residues. With 0 bases removed from V and 5 bases from J, the gap between germline ends came to 19 bases. The chain's CDR3 is CASSQDPLVSWGTGELFF. The DNA for the CDR3 is TGTGCCAGCAGCCAAGATCCACTAGTTTCTTGGGGAACCGGGGAGCTGTTTTTT.

The V call is TRBV2, the J call TRBJ1-5; a weak D match, TRBD1 (6 bases). The length of the CDR3 is 16 residues. V lost 1 base and J 6 bases, leaving 16 bases between the germline ends. CDR1 and CDR2 from the germline V gene are SNHLY and FYNNEI. The CDR3 loop is CASSEGWRGHGQPQHF. CDR3 bases: TGTGCCAGCAGTGAAGGTTGGCGGGGGCACGGTCAGCCCCAGCATTTT.

V is TRBV5-1 and J is TRBJ2-7; 14 bases fit TRBD2. The CDR3 has 16 amino acids. In germline, CDR1 is SGHRS, CDR2 YFSETQ. The V gene end was trimmed by 4 bases and the J gene end by 3 bases; junction bases not matched to a gene: 6. Here the CDR3 DNA reads TGCGCCAGCAGCCCCAGGACTAGCGGGGGGATCTACGAGCAGTACTTC. Amino acids: CASSPRTSGGIYEQYF.

The V and J genes are TRBV27 and TRBJ2-7; tentatively, D is TRBD2 (7 bases). Germline V gene sequence: CDR1 MNHEY, CDR2 SMNVEV (reference sequence). V gave up 5 bases and J gave up 4 bases, with 21 bases separating them. This CDR3 contains 16 residues. CDR3 amino acids: CASSPGVGGARYEQYF. The CDR3 nucleotides are TGTGCCAGCAGTCCGGGGGTGGGGGGGGCGCGTTACGAGCAGTACTTC.

This clone has a single count. V usage is TRBV5-1 and J usage is TRBJ2-3; 7 nucleotides match TRBD1. The CDR3 sequence is 14 residues long. Germline V lookup: CDR1 SGHRS, CDR2 YFSETQ. The junction had 5 bases not matched to a gene; V was cut back by 0 bases and J by 7 bases. The CDR3 DNA is TGCGCCAGCAGCTTGGGACAGGGTACGAATACGCAGTATTTT. Its translation: CASSLGQGTNTQYF.

The chain joins TRBV5-5 to TRBJ2-7; no reliable D call. V lost 2 bases to trimming and J lost 2 bases, with 11 bases between them. The CDR3 length is 14 residues. Germline V gene lookup returns CDR1 SGHKS and CDR2 YYEKEE (reference sequence). The CDR3 sequence is CASSFFSSPYEQYF. The DNA for the CDR3 is TGTGCCAGCAGCTTTTTCAGCTCCCCCTACGAGCAGTACTTC.

The V gene is TRBV6-5, the J gene TRBJ2-3; D may be TRBD1 or TRBD2 (6 bases each). CDR1 and CDR2 from the germline V gene are MNHEY and SVGAGI. V lost 2 bases and J lost 4, with 13 bases in between. This CDR3 is built from 15 residues. CDR3 region: CASSYPGAGADTQYF. The DNA of the CDR3 is TGTGCCAGCAGTTACCCGGGGGCCGGCGCAGATACGCAGTATTTT.

V usage is TRBV7-3 and J usage is TRBJ1-2; D is uncertain. The CDR3 runs to 14 residues. The germline V gene encodes CDR1 SGHTA and CDR2 FQGTGA. V lost 3 bases and J lost 8, with 16 bases in between. CDR3 region: CASSFDREGIGYTF. The CDR3 coding sequence is TGTGCCAGCAGCTTCGACCGGGAGGGCATCGGCTACACCTTC.

The CDR3 DNA reads TGTGCCAGCAGCCACCCCTCCCGGGGACAGGGGTTGAGAGAGACCCAGTACTTC. Its translation: CASSHPSRGQGLRETQYF. The chain couples TRBV3-1 (or the pseudogene TRBV3-2) to TRBJ2-5, with TRBD1 matching 10 bases. The length of the CDR3 is 18 residues. V shed 3 bases and J 4 bases; nucleotides not matched to a gene: 14. Germline CDR1 LGHDT, CDR2 YNNKEL (reference sequence).

CDR3: CAWARGLAGRSYNEQFF. The CDR3 DNA is TGTGCCTGGGCCCGCGGACTAGCGGGAAGGTCCTACAATGAGCAGTTCTTC. The chain carries TRBV30 and TRBJ2-1; 12 nucleotides match TRBD2. Germline V gene sequence: CDR1 GTSNPN, CDR2 SVGIG (reference sequence). V lost 5 bases, J lost 1 base, and 9 bases stayed unmatched. This CDR3 comprises 17 residues.

The chain is built from TRBV9 and TRBJ2-3, with 7 bases aligning to TRBD1. V shed 5 bases, J shed 0 bases, and the junction held 3 bases outside the gene matches. The CDR3 runs to 14 residues. Germline CDR1 SGDLS, CDR2 YYNGEE. CDR3 nucleotides: TGTGCCAGCAGTCCGGGACAGAGCACAGATACGCAGTATTTT. This codes for CASSPGQSTDTQYF.

The rearrangement joins TRBV6-2 or TRBV6-3 to TRBJ2-7; no firm D call. V lost 2 bases and J 0 bases, leaving 8 bases between the germline ends. Germline-derived CDR1 and CDR2 are MNHEY and SVGEGT. The CDR3 contains 14 residues. The CDR3 coding sequence is TGTGCCAGCAGTTACGGTGGGGTCTCCTACGAGCAGTACTTC. Translating it yields CASSYGGVSYEQYF.

The V and J genes are TRBV6-5 and TRBJ2-1; D is perhaps TRBD1 (7 bases). Looked up from germline, CDR1 is MNHEY and CDR2 is SVGAGI. Trimming shortened V by 4 bases and J by 2 bases, and 15 bases separated the two germline ends. This CDR3 is built from 16 residues. The chain's CDR3 is CASSLWTGGPYNEQFF. The CDR3 DNA reads as TGTGCCAGCAGTTTATGGACAGGAGGGCCCTACAATGAGCAGTTCTTC.

The CDR3 DNA follows: TGTGCCAGCAGCCACCCGGACCAGATGGGGGGGCAGCCCCAGCATTTT. This sequence encodes CASSHPDQMGGQPQHF. The genes are TRBV11-2 and TRBJ1-5, with TRBD1 as a possible D gene (5 bases). The V and J ends lost 5 bases and 7 bases respectively, with 21 bases between them. Germline V lookup: CDR1 SGHAT, CDR2 FQNNGV. This CDR3 spans 16 amino acids.

The CDR3 bases are TGTGCCAGCAGTGAAGCAGGAGGCTACACAGATACGCAGTATTTT. Its protein product is CASSEAGGYTDTQYF. The V gene is TRBV6-1, the J gene TRBJ2-3; D is perhaps TRBD2 (5 bases). Germline CDR1 is MNHNS and CDR2 is SASEGT. Trimming left V 0 bases short and J 2 bases short, with 9 bases between. This CDR3 is built from 15 residues.

This chain connects TRBV11-3 to TRBJ2-2, with 14 bases matching TRBD2. The CDR3 has 16 amino acids. Germline V gene sequence: CDR1 SGHNT, CDR2 YENEEA. The J segment lost 7 bases and the V segment lost 4 bases, leaving 5 bases of the junction unmatched. The CDR3 bases are TGTGCCAGCAGCTCCCGGACTAGCGGGAGGCACGGGGAGCTGTTTTTT. Encoded protein: CASSSRTSGRHGELFF.